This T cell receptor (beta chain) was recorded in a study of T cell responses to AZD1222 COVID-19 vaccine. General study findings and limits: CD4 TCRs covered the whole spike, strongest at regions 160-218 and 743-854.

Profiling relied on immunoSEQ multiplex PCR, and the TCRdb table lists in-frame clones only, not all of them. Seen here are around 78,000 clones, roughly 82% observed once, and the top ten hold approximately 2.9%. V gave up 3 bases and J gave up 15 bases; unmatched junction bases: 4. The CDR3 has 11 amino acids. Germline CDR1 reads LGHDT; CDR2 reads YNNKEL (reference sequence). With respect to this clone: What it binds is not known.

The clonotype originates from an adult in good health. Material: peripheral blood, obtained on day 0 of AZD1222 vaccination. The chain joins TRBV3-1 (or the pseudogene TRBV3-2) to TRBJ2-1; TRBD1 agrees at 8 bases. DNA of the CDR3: TGTGCCAGCAGCCAGGCAGGGGGCCTGTTCTTC. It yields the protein CASSQAGGLFF.